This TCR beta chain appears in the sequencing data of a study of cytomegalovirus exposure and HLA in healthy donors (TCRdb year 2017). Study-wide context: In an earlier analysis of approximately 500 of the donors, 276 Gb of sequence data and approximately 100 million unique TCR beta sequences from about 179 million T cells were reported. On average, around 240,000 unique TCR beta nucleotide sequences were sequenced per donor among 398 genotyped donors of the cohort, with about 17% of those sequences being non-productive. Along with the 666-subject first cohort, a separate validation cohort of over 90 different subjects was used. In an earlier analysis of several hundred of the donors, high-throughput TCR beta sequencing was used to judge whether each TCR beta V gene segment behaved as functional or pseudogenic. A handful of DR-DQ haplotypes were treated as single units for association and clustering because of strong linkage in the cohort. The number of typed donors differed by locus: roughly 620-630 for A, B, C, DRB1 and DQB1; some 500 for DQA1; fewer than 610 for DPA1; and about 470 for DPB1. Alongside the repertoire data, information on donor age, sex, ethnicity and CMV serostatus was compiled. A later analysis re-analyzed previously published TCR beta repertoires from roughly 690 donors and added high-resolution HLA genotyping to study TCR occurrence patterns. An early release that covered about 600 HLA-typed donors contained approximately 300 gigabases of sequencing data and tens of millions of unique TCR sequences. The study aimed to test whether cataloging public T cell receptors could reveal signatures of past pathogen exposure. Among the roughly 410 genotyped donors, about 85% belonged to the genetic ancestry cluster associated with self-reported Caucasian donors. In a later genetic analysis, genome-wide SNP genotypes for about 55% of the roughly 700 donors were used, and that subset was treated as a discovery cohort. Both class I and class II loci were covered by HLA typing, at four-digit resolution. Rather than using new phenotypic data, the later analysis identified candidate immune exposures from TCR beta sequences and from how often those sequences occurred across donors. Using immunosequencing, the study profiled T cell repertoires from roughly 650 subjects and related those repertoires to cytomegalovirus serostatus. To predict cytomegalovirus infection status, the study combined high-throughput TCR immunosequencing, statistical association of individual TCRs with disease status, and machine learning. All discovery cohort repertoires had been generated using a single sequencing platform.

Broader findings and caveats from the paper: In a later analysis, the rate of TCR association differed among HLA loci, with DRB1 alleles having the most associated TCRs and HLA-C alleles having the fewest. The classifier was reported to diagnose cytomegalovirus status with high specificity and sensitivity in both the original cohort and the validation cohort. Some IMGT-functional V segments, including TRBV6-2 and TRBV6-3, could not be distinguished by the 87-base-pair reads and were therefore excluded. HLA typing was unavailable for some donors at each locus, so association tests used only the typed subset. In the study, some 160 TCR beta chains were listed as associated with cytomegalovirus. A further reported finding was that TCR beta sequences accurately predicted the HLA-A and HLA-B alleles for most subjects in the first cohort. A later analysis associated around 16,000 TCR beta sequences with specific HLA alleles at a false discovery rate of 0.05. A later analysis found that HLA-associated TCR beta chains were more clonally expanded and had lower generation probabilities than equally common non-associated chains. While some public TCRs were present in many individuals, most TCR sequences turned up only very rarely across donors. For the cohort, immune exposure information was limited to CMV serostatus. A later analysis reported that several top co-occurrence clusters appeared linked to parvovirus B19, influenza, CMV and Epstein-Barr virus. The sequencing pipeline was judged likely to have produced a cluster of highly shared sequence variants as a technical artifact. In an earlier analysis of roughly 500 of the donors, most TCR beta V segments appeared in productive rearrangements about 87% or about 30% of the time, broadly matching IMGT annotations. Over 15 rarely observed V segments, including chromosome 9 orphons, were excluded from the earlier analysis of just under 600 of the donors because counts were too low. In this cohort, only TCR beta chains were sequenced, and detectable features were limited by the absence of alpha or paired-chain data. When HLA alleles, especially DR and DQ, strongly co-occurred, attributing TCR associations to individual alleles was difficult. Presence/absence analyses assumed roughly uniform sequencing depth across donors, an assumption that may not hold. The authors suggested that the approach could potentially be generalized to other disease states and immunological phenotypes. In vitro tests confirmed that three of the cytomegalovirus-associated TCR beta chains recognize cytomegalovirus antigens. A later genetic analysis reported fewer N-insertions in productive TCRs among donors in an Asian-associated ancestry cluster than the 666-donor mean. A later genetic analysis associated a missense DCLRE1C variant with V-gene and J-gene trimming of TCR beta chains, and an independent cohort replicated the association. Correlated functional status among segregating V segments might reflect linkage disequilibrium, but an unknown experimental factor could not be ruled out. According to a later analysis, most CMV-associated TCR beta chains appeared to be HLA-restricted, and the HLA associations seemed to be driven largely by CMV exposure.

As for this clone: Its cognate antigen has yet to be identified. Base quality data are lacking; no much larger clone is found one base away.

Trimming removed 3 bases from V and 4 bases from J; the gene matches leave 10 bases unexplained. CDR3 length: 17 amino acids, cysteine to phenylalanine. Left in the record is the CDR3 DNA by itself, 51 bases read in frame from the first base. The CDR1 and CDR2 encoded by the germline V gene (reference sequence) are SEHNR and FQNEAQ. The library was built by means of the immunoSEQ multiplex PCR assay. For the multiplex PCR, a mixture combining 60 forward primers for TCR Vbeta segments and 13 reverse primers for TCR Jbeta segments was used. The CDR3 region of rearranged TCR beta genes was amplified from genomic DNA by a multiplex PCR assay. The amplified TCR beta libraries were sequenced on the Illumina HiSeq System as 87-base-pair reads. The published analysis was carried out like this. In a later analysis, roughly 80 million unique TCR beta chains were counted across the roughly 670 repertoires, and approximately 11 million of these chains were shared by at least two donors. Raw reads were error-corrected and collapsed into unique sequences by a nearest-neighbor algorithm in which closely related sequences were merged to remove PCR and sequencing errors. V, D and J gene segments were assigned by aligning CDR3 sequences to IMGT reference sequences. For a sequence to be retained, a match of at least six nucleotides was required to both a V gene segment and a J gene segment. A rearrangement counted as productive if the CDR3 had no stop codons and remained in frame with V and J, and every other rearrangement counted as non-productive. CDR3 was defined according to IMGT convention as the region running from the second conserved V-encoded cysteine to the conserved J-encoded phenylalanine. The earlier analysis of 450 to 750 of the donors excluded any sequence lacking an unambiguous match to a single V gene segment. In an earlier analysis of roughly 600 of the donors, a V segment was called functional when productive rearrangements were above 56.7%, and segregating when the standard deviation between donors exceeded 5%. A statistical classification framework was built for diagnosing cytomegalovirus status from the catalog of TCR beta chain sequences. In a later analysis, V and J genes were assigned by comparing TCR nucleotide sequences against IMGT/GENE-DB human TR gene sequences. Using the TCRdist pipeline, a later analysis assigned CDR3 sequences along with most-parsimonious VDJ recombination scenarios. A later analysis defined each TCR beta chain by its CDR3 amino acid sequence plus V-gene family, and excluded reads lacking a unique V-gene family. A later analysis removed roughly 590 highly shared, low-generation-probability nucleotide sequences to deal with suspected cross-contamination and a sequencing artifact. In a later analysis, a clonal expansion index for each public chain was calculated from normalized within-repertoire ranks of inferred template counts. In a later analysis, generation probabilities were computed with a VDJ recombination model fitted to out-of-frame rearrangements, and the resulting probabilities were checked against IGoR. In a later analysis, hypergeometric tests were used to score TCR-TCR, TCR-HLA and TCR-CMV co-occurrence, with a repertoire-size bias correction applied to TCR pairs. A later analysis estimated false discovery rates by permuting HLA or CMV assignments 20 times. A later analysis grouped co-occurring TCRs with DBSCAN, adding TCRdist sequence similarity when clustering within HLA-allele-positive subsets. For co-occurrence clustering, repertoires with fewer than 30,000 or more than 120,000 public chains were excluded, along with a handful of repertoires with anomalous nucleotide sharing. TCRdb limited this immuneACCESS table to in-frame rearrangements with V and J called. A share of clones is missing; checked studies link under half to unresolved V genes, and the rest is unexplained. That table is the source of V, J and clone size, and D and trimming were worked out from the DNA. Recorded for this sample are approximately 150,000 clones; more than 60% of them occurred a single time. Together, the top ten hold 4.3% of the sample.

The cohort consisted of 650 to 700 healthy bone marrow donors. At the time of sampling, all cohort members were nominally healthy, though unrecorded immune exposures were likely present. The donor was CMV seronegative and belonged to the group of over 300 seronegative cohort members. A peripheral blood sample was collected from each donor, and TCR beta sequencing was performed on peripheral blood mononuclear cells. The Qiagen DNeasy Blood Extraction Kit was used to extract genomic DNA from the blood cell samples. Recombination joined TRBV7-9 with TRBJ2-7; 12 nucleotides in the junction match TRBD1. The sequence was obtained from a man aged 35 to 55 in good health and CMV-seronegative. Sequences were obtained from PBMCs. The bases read TGTGCCAGCAGCTTTAACCCTAGGGGACAGGGGGCTTACGAGCAGTACTTC. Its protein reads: CASSFNPRGQGAYEQYF.